This TCR beta chain is drawn from a study of cytomegalovirus exposure and HLA in healthy donors (dated by TCRdb to 2016 to 2017). Looking at the study overall: In an earlier analysis of approximately 640 of the donors, under 300 Gb of sequence data and 117 million unique TCR beta sequences from 180 million or so T cells were reported. An early release that covered some 630 HLA-typed donors contained around 300 gigabases of sequencing data and 75 million to 100 million unique TCR sequences. Of the approximately 400 genotyped donors, less than 85% were placed in the genetic ancestry cluster associated with self-reported Caucasian donors. The aim of the study was to test whether cataloging public T cell receptors could identify signatures of past pathogen exposure. Using immunosequencing, the study profiled T cell repertoires from fewer than 700 subjects and related those repertoires to cytomegalovirus serostatus. Besides the first cohort of around 670 subjects, a separate validation cohort made up of some 110 different subjects was used. The study combined high-throughput TCR immunosequencing, statistical association of individual TCRs with disease status, and machine learning to predict cytomegalovirus infection status. A later analysis re-examined previously published TCR beta repertoires from about 670 donors and added high-resolution HLA genotyping to investigate patterns of TCR occurrence. Rather than using new phenotypic data, the later analysis identified candidate immune exposures from TCR beta sequences and from how often those sequences occurred across donors. In an earlier analysis of 587 of the donors, high-throughput TCR beta sequencing was used to judge whether each TCR beta V gene segment behaved as functional or pseudogenic. Donor age, sex, ethnicity and CMV serostatus were compiled together with the repertoire data. A later genetic analysis took genome-wide SNP genotypes for about 65% of the 666 donors and used that subset as a discovery cohort. All discovery cohort repertoires had been generated using a single sequencing platform. HLA typing included class I and class II loci at four-digit resolution. Typing coverage differed by locus: A, B, C, DRB1 and DQB1 were typed in roughly 629-630 donors, DQA1 in about 500, DPA1 in nearly 610, and DPB1 in roughly 470. Because of strong linkage in the cohort, four to six DR-DQ haplotypes were treated as single units for association and clustering. Across roughly 420 genotyped donors of the cohort, an average of about 220,000 unique TCR beta nucleotide sequences per donor were sequenced, and roughly a sixth of those sequences were non-productive.

A remark on this clone: The antigen it binds to is not known. The sample holds no much larger clone one base away, and base qualities are not on file.

What the authors observed across the whole study: The classifier was reported to diagnose cytomegalovirus status with high specificity and sensitivity in both the original and validation cohorts. The authors suggested that the approach could potentially be generalized to other disease states and immunological phenotypes. According to a later analysis, most CMV-associated TCR beta chains appeared to be HLA-restricted, and the HLA associations seemed to be driven largely by CMV exposure. Immune exposure information for the cohort was limited to CMV serostatus. Because HLA typing was unavailable for some donors at each locus, only the typed subset was used in association tests. In a later analysis, HLA-associated TCR beta chains were found to be more clonally expanded and to have lower generation probabilities than equally common non-associated chains. A later analysis found that TCR association rates varied across HLA loci, with DRB1 alleles showing the most associated TCRs and HLA-C alleles the fewest. Broadly in line with IMGT annotations, most TCR beta V segments showed up in productive rearrangements about 90% or about 30% of the time in an earlier analysis of 587 of the donors. Most TCR sequences were observed very rarely across donors, whereas some public TCRs were present in many individuals. The earlier analysis of 587 of the donors excluded over 15 rarely observed V segments, including chromosome 9 orphons, because counts were too low. According to a later analysis, parvovirus B19, influenza, CMV and Epstein-Barr virus appeared linked to several top co-occurrence clusters. When HLA alleles, especially DR and DQ, strongly co-occurred, attributing TCR associations to individual alleles was difficult. Some IMGT-functional V segments, including TRBV6-2 and TRBV6-3, could not be distinguished by the 87-base-pair reads and were therefore excluded. An association between a missense DCLRE1C variant and V-gene and J-gene trimming of TCR beta chains was found in a later genetic analysis and replicated in an independent cohort. A group of highly shared sequence variants was considered likely to be a technical artifact of the sequencing pipeline. The presence/absence analyses assumed that sequencing depth was roughly uniform across donors, and that assumption may not be true. A few of the identified cytomegalovirus-associated TCR beta chains were confirmed in vitro to be specific for cytomegalovirus antigens. Specific HLA alleles were associated with 16,951 TCR beta sequences at a false discovery rate of 0.05 in a later analysis. The study gave a list of under 200 TCR beta chains associated with cytomegalovirus. A further reported finding was that TCR beta sequences accurately predicted the HLA-A and HLA-B alleles for most subjects in the first cohort. Linkage disequilibrium might explain the correlated functional status among segregating V segments, but an unknown experimental factor could not be excluded. The cohort was sequenced for TCR beta chains only, and without alpha or paired-chain data the features that could be detected were limited. Compared with the approximately 710-donor mean, donors in an Asian-associated ancestry cluster had fewer N-insertions in productive TCRs, according to a later genetic analysis.

Receptor amplification or capture employed the immunoSEQ multiplex PCR assay. For the multiplex PCR, a mixture combining 60 forward primers for TCR Vbeta segments and 13 reverse primers for TCR Jbeta segments was used. A multiplex PCR assay on genomic DNA amplified the CDR3 region of rearranged TCR beta genes. Amplified TCR beta libraries were sequenced as 87-base-pair reads on the Illumina HiSeq System. The original methods were these. A later analysis counted tens of millions of unique TCR beta chains across the approximately 700 repertoires, and around 9.9 million of these chains were shared by at least two donors. A nearest-neighbor algorithm error-corrected the raw reads and collapsed the reads into unique sequences, merging closely related sequences to remove PCR and sequencing errors. V, D and J gene segments were assigned by aligning CDR3 sequences to IMGT reference sequences. For a sequence to be retained, a match of at least six nucleotides to both a V gene segment and a J gene segment was required. Rearrangements were called productive when the CDR3 lacked stop codons and stayed in frame with V and J; all others were non-productive. CDR3 was defined according to IMGT convention as the region running from the second conserved V-encoded cysteine to the conserved J-encoded phenylalanine. The earlier analysis of about 560 of the donors excluded any sequence lacking an unambiguous match to a single V gene segment. In an earlier analysis of 450 to 700 of the donors, V segments were called functional above 56.7% productive rearrangements and were called segregating when the between-donor standard deviation exceeded 5%. A statistical classification framework was developed to diagnose cytomegalovirus status using the catalog of TCR beta chain sequences. A later analysis assigned V and J genes by comparing TCR nucleotide sequences with IMGT/GENE-DB human TR gene sequences. The TCRdist pipeline was used in a later analysis to assign CDR3 sequences and most-parsimonious VDJ recombination scenarios. In a later analysis, every TCR beta chain was defined by the combination of its CDR3 amino acid sequence and its V-gene family, and reads without a unique V-gene family were dropped. To address suspected cross-contamination and a sequencing artifact, a later analysis removed 592 highly shared, low-generation-probability nucleotide sequences. For each public chain, a later analysis derived a clonal expansion index from normalized ranks of inferred template counts within each repertoire. In a later analysis, generation probabilities were computed using a VDJ recombination model fitted to out-of-frame rearrangements, and the results were checked against IGoR. In a later analysis, TCR-TCR, TCR-HLA and TCR-CMV co-occurrence was scored with hypergeometric tests, and a repertoire-size bias correction was applied to TCR pairs. False discovery rates were estimated in a later analysis by permuting HLA or CMV assignments 20 times. In a later analysis, co-occurring TCRs were grouped using DBSCAN, with TCRdist sequence similarity added in when clustering inside HLA-allele-positive subsets. Repertoires with fewer than 30,000 or more than 120,000 public chains were left out of co-occurrence clustering, as were several repertoires with anomalous nucleotide sharing. Drawn from immuneACCESS, this table holds only the in-frame rearrangements with V and J called that TCRdb kept. Clones are partly lost; checked studies trace under half to an unresolved V gene and leave the rest unexplained. V, J and clone size were drawn from that table, and D and trimming were deduced from the DNA. Recorded for this sample are 150,000 or so clones; 76% of them occurred a single time. In total, the top ten clones hold around 3.1% of the sample.

The cohort consisted of 600 to 700 healthy bone marrow donors. All cohort members were sampled while nominally healthy, although unrecorded immune exposures were likely present. The donor was CMV seronegative and belonged to the group of roughly 330 seronegative cohort members. A peripheral blood sample was provided by each donor, and peripheral blood mononuclear cells were used for TCR beta sequencing. The Qiagen DNeasy Blood Extraction Kit was used to extract genomic DNA from the blood cell samples. From the cysteine up to the phenylalanine, the CDR3 has a length of 14 residues. The only DNA kept is the CDR3, 42 bases in frame from the first base. From the germline V gene, CDR1 is ENHRY and CDR2 is SYGVKD.

Recombination joined TRBV10-3 with TRBJ2-5; TRBD1 matches 11 bases in the middle. The DNA matches TRBJ2-7 better at its end, which makes the J call doubtful. The receptor was isolated from a male donor in good health and CMV-seronegative. The sequenced sample was PBMCs. The CDR3 here reads CAISDLGQGVEQYF. The bases are TGTGCCATCAGTGATTTGGGACAGGGGGTCGAGCAGTACTTC.